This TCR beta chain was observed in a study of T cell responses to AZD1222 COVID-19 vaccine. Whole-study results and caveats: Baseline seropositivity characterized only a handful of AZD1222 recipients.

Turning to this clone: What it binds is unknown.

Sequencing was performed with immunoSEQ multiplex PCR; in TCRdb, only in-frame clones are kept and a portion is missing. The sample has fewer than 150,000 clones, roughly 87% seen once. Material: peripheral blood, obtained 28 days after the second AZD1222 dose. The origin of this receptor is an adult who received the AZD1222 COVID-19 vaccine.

The CDR3 sequence is CASSLDSRTTGELFF. As DNA, the CDR3 is TGCGCCAGCAGCTTGGACAGTAGGACCACCGGGGAGCTGTTTTTT. The rearrangement links TRBV5-1 to TRBJ2-2; D not certain. The germline gives CDR1 SGHRS, CDR2 YFSETQ. This CDR3 has 15 amino acids. The V gene lost 0 bases and the J gene lost 4 bases, with 10 bases spanning the gap. The variable domain in full, completed from reference TRBV5-1 and TRBJ2-2, reads KAGVTQTPRYLIKTRGQQVTLSCSPISGHRSVSWYQQTPGQGLQFLFEYFSETQRNKGNFPGRFSGRQFSNSRSEMNVSTLELGDSALYLCASSLDSRTTGELFFGEGSRLTVL.